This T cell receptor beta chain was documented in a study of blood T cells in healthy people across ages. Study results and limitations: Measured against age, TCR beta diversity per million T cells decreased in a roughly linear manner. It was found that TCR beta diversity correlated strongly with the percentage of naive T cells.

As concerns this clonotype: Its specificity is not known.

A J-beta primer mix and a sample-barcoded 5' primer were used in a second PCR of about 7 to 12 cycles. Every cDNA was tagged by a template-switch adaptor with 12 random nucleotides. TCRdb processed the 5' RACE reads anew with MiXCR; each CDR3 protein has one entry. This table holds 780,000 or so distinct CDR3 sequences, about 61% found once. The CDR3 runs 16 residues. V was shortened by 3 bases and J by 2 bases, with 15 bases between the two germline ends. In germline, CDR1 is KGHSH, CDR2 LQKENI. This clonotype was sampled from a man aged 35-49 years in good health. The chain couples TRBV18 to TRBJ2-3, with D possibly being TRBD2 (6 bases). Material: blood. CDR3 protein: CASSPGVSGYTDTQYF. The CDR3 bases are TGTGCCAGCTCACCTGGGGTTAGCGGATACACAGATACGCAGTATTTT.